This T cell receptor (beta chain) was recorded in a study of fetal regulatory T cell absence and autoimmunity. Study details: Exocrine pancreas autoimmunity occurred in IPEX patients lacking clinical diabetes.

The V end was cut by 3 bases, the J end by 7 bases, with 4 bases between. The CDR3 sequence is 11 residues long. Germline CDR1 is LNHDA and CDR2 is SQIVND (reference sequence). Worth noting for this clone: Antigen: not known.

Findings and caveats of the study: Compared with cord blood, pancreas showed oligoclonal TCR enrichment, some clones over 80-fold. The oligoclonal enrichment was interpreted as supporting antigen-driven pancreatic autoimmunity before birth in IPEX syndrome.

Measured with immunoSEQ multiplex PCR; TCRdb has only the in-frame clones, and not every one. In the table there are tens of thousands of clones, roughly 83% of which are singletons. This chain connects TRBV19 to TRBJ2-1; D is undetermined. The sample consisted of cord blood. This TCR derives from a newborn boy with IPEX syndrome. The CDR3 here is CASSIGNEQFF. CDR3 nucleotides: TGTGCCAGTAGTATTGGGAATGAGCAGTTCTTC.